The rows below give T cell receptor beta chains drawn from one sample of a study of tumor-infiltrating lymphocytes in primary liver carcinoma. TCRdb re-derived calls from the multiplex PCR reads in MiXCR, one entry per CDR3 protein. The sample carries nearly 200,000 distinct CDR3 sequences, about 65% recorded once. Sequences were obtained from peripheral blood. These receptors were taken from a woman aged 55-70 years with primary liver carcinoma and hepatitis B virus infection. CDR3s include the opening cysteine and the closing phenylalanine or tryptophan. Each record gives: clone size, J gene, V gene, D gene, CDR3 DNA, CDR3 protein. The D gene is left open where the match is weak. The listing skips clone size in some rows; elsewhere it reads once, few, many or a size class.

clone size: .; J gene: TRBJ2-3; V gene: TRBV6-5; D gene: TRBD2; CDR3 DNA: TGTGCAAGCAGTTACTCGGGACTAGCGGGAGGTCTCAGCACAGATACGCAGTGTTTT; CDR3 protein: CASSYSGLAGGLSTDTQCF
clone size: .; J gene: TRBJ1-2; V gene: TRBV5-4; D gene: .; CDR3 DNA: TGTGCCAGCAGCCCCTGGGATGGATACACCTTC; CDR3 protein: CASSPWDGYTF
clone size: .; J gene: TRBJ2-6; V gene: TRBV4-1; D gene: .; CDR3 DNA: TGCGCCAGCAGCCAAGAGGGGGTGGAGTCTGGGGCCAACGTCGTGACTTTC; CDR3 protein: CASSQEGVESGANVVTF
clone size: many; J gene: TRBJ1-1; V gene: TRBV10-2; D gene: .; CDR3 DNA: TGCGCCAGCAGCCACGACCAATCTGAAGCTTTCTTT; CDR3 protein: CASSHDQSEAFF
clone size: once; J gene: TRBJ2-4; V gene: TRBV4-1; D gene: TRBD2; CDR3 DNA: TGCGCCAGCAGCCCCATCGGACTAGCGGTGACGGTCGCCAAAAGTATTCGGTACTTC; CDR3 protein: CASSPIGLAVTVAKSIRYF
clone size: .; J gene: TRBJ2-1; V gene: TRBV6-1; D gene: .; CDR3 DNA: TGTGCCAGCAGCGAGCAACAAGGGGTTTCTAAGCAGTTCTTC; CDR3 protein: CASSEQQGVSKQFF
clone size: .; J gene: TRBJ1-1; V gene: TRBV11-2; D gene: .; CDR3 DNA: TGTGTCAGCAGCTTATCATCCTTGCGGGGGCCCATAGAAGCTTTCTTT; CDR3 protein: CVSSLSSLRGPIEAFF
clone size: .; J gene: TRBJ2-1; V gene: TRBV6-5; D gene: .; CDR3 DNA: TGTGCCAGCAGCTCCCACCGTCTCGCAGGAGGTAATGAGCAGTTCTTC; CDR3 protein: CASSSHRLAGGNEQFF
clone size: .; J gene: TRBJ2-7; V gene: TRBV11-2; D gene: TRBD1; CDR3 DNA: TGTGCCAGCAGCCGAACAGGGGGAGGTTACGATCAGTACTTC; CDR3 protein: CASSRTGGGYDQYF
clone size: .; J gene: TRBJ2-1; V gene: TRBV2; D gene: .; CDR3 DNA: TGTGCCAGCACACCCCCGTCCTACAATGAGCAGTTCTTC; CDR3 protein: CASTPPSYNEQFF
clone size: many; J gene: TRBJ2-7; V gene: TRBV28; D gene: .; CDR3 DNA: TGTGCCAGCAGTTTTCGACACCTCTCCTACGAGCAGTACTTC; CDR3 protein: CASSFRHLSYEQYF
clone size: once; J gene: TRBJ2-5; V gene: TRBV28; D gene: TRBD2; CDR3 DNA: TGTGCCAGCAGTTTAACCGGGACTAGCGGAGACGAGACCCAGTACTTC; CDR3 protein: CASSLTGTSGDETQYF
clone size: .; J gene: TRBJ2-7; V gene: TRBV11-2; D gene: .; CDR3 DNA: TGTGTCAGCAGTTTAAGCTGGAGCTGCTCCTACGAGCAGTACTTC; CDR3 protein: CVSSLSWSCSYEQYF
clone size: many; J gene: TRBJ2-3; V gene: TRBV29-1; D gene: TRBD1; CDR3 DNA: TGCAGCGCCCAGGGGGCAGGGAAGAGCACAGATACGCAGTATTTT; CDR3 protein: CSAQGAGKSTDTQYF
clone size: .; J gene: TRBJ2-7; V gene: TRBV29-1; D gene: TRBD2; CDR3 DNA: TGCAGCTTTGCCCGACCAGCGGGAGAGGGGGAGCAGTACTTC; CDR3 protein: CSFARPAGEGEQYF
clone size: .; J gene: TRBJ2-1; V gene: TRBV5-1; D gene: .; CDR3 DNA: TGCGCCAGCAGCCCAAGGGGGGGGCACAATGAGCAGTTCTTC; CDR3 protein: CASSPRGGHNEQFF
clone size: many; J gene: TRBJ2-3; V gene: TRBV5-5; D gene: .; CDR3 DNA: TGTGCCAGCAGCTTGGTTAGAGGGTCATTTACAGATACGCAGTATTTT; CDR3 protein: CASSLVRGSFTDTQYF
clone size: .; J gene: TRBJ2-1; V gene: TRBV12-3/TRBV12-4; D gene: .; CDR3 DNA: TGTGCCAGCAGTTTTGGGGGGACCAATGAGCAGTTCTTC; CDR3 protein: CASSFGGTNEQFF
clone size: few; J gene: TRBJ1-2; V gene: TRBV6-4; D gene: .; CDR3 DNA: TGTGCCGGTAGACTGAACAGGGATGGCTACACCTTC; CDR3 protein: CAGRLNRDGYTF
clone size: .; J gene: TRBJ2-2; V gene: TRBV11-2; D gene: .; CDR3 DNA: TGTGCCAACAGCTTAGAAGTATTCACCGGGGAGCTGTTTTTT; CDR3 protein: CANSLEVFTGELFF
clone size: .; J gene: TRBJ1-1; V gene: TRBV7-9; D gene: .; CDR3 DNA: TGTGCCAGCAGCTCGTCGGTCATCCCGGCAGCTTTCTTT; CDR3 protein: CASSSSVIPAAFF
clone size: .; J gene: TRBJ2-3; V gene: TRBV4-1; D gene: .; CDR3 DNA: TGCGCCAGCATCCAAGTTCACGGGAGCCCCACAGATACACAGTATTTT; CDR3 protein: CASIQVHGSPTDTQYF
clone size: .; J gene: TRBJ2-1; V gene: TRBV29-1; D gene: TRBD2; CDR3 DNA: TGCAGCATTGCATGGACTAGCGGGAAGTATGAGCAGTTCTTC; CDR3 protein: CSIAWTSGKYEQFF